The 23 T cell receptor beta chains below all came from one sample that was sequenced in a study of cytomegalovirus exposure and HLA in healthy donors. The PCR ran on 60 Vbeta and 13 Jbeta primers. Profiled with immunoSEQ multiplex PCR; TCRdb holds only in-frame clones, not every one. Of approximately 130,000 clones in the sample, approximately 72% were seen once. The source material was PBMCs. The receptors here all came from a woman in her forties or fifties in good health and CMV-seropositive.

The chain is built from TRBV30 and TRBJ1-2, with D possibly being TRBD1 (5 bases). Germline CDR1 reads GTSNPN; CDR2 reads SVGIG (reference sequence). The V gene lost 3 bases and the J gene lost 4 bases, with 12 bases spanning the gap. The CDR3 covers 13 residues. The CDR3 bases are TGTGCCTGGAGAATTGGGGCACCCTATGGCTACACCTTC. Translating it yields CAWRIGAPYGYTF.

The rearrangement uses TRBV7-8 and TRBJ1-6, with unresolved D. Germline CDR1 SGHVS, CDR2 FQNEAQ. Trimming left V 4 bases short and J 1 base short, with 20 bases between. The CDR3 sequence is 19 residues long. Here the CDR3 reads CASSSTRAAFSSYNSPLHF. As DNA, the CDR3 is TGTGCCAGCAGCTCCACTAGGGCAGCCTTTAGTTCCTATAATTCACCCCTCCACTTT.

V and J are TRBV4-2 and TRBJ2-2; 11 nucleotides match TRBD2. The CDR3 consists of 16 residues. V shed 2 bases and J 4 bases; nucleotides not matched to a gene: 3. Germline CDR1 LGHNA, CDR2 YNFKEQ. The CDR3 region is CASSQIAGGRTGELFF. The CDR3 DNA is TGTGCCAGCAGCCAAATAGCGGGGGGGCGCACCGGGGAGCTGTTTTTT.

This clone appeared a few times. V and J are TRBV25-1 and TRBJ2-1, with D perhaps TRBD1 (6 bases). Trimming took 6 bases from V and 4 from J, leaving 16 bases between them. Looked up from germline, CDR1 is MGHDK and CDR2 is SYGVNS. This CDR3 has 15 residues. The CDR3 is CASRATNDRYNEQFF. The CDR3 coding sequence is TGTGCCAGCAGAGCCACCAACGACAGGTACAATGAGCAGTTCTTC.

The chain uses TRBV6-5 and TRBJ1-2, with D possibly being TRBD1 (5 bases). CDR3 length: 13 residues. Trimming stripped 2 bases from V and 5 bases from J, with 9 bases between. Germline V CDR1 and CDR2: MNHEY, SVGAGI. The CDR3 nucleotides are TGTGCCAGCAGTTACAGTAGGGGTTATGGCTACACCTTC. The encoded protein is CASSYSRGYGYTF.

The chain is built from TRBV4-1 and TRBJ2-5; D is uncertain. Germline V gives CDR1 MGHRA, CDR2 YSYEKL. V was cut by 1 base and J by 0 bases, with 6 bases left in between. The CDR3 length is 14 residues. The CDR3: CASSQVPNQETQYF. The CDR3 DNA follows: TGCGCCAGCAGCCAAGTTCCCAACCAAGAGACCCAGTACTTC.

This chain links TRBV13 with TRBJ2-5; 13 positions match TRBD2. The J call may be incorrect, as the DNA end agrees better with TRBJ2-7. Germline V gene lookup returns CDR1 PRHDT and CDR2 FYEKMQ (reference sequence). The CDR3 has 17 amino acids. The chain's CDR3 is CASSLGGLAGFGDEQYF. DNA of the CDR3: TGTGCCAGCAGCTTAGGGGGACTAGCGGGGTTTGGCGACGAGCAGTACTTC.

This CDR3 is CASSLDEELYGYTF. DNA of the CDR3: TGCGCCAGCAGCTTGGATGAAGAGCTCTATGGCTACACCTTC. V gene TRBV5-1 combines with J gene TRBJ1-2, with D unclear. The CDR3 runs to 14 residues. Deletions cut 0 bases from V and 4 bases from J, with 10 bases between. Germline CDR1 reads SGHRS; CDR2 reads YFSETQ. Variable domain in full (rest from reference TRBV5-1 and TRBJ1-2): KAGVTQTPRYLIKTRGQQVTLSCSPISGHRSVSWYQQTPGQGLQFLFEYFSETQRNKGNFPGRFSGRQFSNSRSEMNVSTLELGDSALYLCASSLDEELYGYTFGSGTRLTVV.

This clone was picked up a small number of times. This chain connects TRBV4-3 to TRBJ1-6; 7 bases line up with TRBD1. Germline-derived CDR1 and CDR2 are LGHNA and YSLEER. The CDR3 is 19 residues long. V gave up 0 bases and J gave up 4 bases; unmatched junction bases: 12. CDR3 sequence: CASSQDRGGRGSYNSPLHF. Written as DNA, the CDR3 is TGCGCCAGCAGCCAAGATCGGGGTGGCAGGGGGAGTTATAATTCACCCCTCCACTTT.

The genes are TRBV5-6 and TRBJ1-5; D might be TRBD1 (5 bases). Deletions cut 0 bases from V and 4 bases from J, with 5 bases between. CDR3 length: 13 residues. CDR1 and CDR2 from the germline V gene are SGHDT and YYEEEE. This chain's CDR3 is CASSLGQNQPQHF. For the CDR3, the DNA is TGTGCCAGCAGCTTGGGACAGAATCAGCCCCAGCATTTT.

The rearrangement uses TRBV5-1 and TRBJ2-2, with no clear D. The CDR3 runs 13 residues. CDR1 is SGHRS and CDR2 is YFSETQ in the germline V gene. The V end was cut by 2 bases, the J end by 5 bases, with 7 bases between. The CDR3, as DNA: TGCGCCAGCAGCTTTTCCGTAACCGGGGAGCTGTTTTTT. This encodes CASSFSVTGELFF.

The chain recombines TRBV27 with TRBJ2-1; D is possibly TRBD1 (5 bases). Trimming cost V 6 bases and J 4 bases, with 13 bases left between them. Germline CDR1 reads MNHEY; CDR2 reads SMNVEV (reference sequence). This CDR3 comprises 14 residues. In DNA, the CDR3 is TGTGCCAGCAGCAAATCGACAGTTTACAATGAGCAGTTCTTC. It translates to CASSKSTVYNEQFF.

This clone was counted between two and nine times. DNA for the CDR3: TGCGCCAGCAGCCAAGATCTAAGTGCCCCGTACGAGCAGTACTTC. Translated, it gives CASSQDLSAPYEQYF. The rearrangement uses TRBV4-3 and TRBJ2-5; D uncertain. The J call may be incorrect, as the DNA end agrees better with TRBJ2-7. Germline CDR1 LGHNA, CDR2 YSLEER. The CDR3 runs to 15 residues.

The rearrangement uses TRBV7-8 and TRBJ2-5; D possibly corresponds to TRBD2 (5 bases). The germline V gene has CDR1 SGHVS and CDR2 FQNEAQ. With 6 bases removed from V and 5 bases from J, the gap between germline ends came to 10 bases. There are 12 residues in the CDR3. This chain's CDR3 is CASRRGLETQYF. The CDR3 DNA is TGTGCCAGCAGGAGAGGGTTGGAGACCCAGTACTTC. The full variable domain, with the rest looked up from reference TRBV7-8 and TRBJ2-5, is GAGVSQSPRYKVAKRGQDVALRCDPISGHVSLFWYQQALGQGPEFLTYFQNEAQLDKSGLPSDRFFAERPEGSVSTLKIQRTQQEDSAVYLCASRRGLETQYFGPGTRLLVL.

The rearrangement joins TRBV29-1 to TRBJ1-2, with D possibly TRBD1 on 5 matching bases. CDR1 SQVTM and CDR2 ANQGSEA come from the germline V gene. The ends were cut back, 0 bases at V and 6 bases at J, with 20 bases in the middle. CDR3 length: 16 residues. CDR3 sequence (DNA): TGCAGCGTTGAAGATCCTAAGACCGGGGGAATTAATGGCTACACCTTC. It specifies CSVEDPKTGGINGYTF.

This chain links TRBV5-1 with TRBJ2-7; 11 bases are a match to TRBD2. This CDR3 is built from 15 residues. CDR1 SGHRS and CDR2 YFSETQ come from the germline V gene. V was clipped by 4 bases and J by 6 bases; unmatched bases: 9. The CDR3 region has the DNA TGCGCCAGCAGCCCTAGACTAGCGGGATCTACCGAGCAGTACTTC. This translates into CASSPRLAGSTEQYF.

The chain recombines TRBV19 with TRBJ1-5, with TRBD1 matching over 12 bases. Germline V gene data show CDR1 as LNHDA and CDR2 as SQIVND (reference sequence). This CDR3 is built from 19 residues. V lost 7 bases, J lost 0 bases, and 13 bases stayed unmatched. This CDR3 reads CASKGRQGQGADSNQPQHF. CDR3 nucleotide sequence: TGTGCCAGTAAGGGGCGGCAGGGACAGGGGGCAGATAGCAATCAGCCCCAGCATTTT.

V is TRBV2 and J is TRBJ1-2; 11 nucleotides match TRBD1. Germline V CDR1 and CDR2: SNHLY, FYNNEI. This CDR3 has 15 amino acids. The V segment lost 2 bases and the J segment 8 bases; nucleotides outside the gene matches: 7. In DNA, the CDR3 is TGTGCCAGCAGTGAAACCCGGACAGGGGGCCAAGGCTACACCTTC. Translating it yields CASSETRTGGQGYTF.

The rearrangement joins TRBV6-1 to TRBJ1-5; D gene uncertain. The V end lost 7 bases, the J end lost 6 bases, and 19 bases lay between the germline ends. Germline loops: CDR1 MNHNS, CDR2 SASEGT. CDR3 length: 15 residues. The CDR3 nucleotides read TGTGCCAGCACCTTGTCGGGCCCCCGGGGTCAGCCCCAGCATTTT. The encoded protein is CASTLSGPRGQPQHF.

The V gene is TRBV18, the J gene TRBJ1-5; 12 positions match TRBD1. V dropped 6 bases and J dropped 2; count of bases not matched to a gene: 11. The CDR3 length is 18 residues. From germline, CDR1 is KGHSH and CDR2 LQKENI. The CDR3 sequence: CASSGPGQGAKGNQPQHF. CDR3 nucleotides: TGTGCCAGCTCGGGACCGGGACAGGGGGCTAAGGGCAATCAGCCCCAGCATTTT.

This clone was detected once. The gene calls are TRBV15 and TRBJ1-2; 8 nucleotides match TRBD1. The CDR3 consists of 14 residues. The germline V gene has CDR1 LNHNV and CDR2 YYDKDF (reference sequence). V lost 3 bases and J lost 4; bases outside the gene matches: 4. The CDR3 DNA follows: TGTGCCACCAGCAGGATACAGGGGGTCTATGGCTACACCTTC. This translates into CATSRIQGVYGYTF. Looking up the rest from reference TRBV15 and TRBJ1-2 gives the full variable domain: DAMVIQNPRYQVTQFGKPVTLSCSQTLNHNVMYWYQQKSSQAPKLLFHYYDKDFNNEADTPDNFQSRRPNTSFCFLDIRSPGLGDTAMYLCATSRIQGVYGYTFGSGTRLTVV.

V usage is TRBV6-1 and J usage is TRBJ2-1; 10 positions agree with TRBD2. Trimming removed 6 bases from V and 4 bases from J; junction bases left unmatched: 3. CDR1 and CDR2 (germline): MNHNS, SASEGT. This CDR3 is built from 14 residues. The CDR3 is CASSPSGGYNEQFF. The CDR3, as DNA: TGTGCCAGCAGCCCTAGCGGGGGTTACAATGAGCAGTTCTTC.

This chain connects TRBV7-9 to TRBJ1-2; D is unclear. The V end was cut by 5 bases, the J end by 0 bases, with 7 bases between. Germline V gene lookup returns CDR1 SEHNR and CDR2 FQNEAQ (reference sequence). The CDR3 totals 13 residues. CDR3 nucleotides: TGTGCCAGCAGCGCGGCGACTAACTATGGCTACACCTTC. Encoded protein: CASSAATNYGYTF.